These 27 T cell receptor beta chains originate from one sample sequenced in a study of CD8 T cells in Susac syndrome. Reverse transcription of roughly 0.5 to 1 ug RNA was carried out with random hexamers. TCRdb called the immunoSEQ multiplex PCR reads again in MiXCR, with one record for every CDR3 protein. The data show roughly 80,000 distinct CDR3 sequences, with around 94% seen just once and 0.2% to 0.3% held by the top ten. Material for sequencing was CD8+ T cells from PBMCs. The receptors were gathered from a human donor in good health.

This clonotype was observed a handful of times. The rearrangement links TRBV4-2 to TRBJ2-6; D is undetermined. Trimming removed 4 bases at V and 0 bases at J, with 4 bases between. The germline gives CDR1 LGHNA, CDR2 YNFKEQ. This CDR3 spans 14 amino acids. This chain's CDR3 is CASSPSSGANVLTF. In nucleotides, the CDR3 is TGTGCCAGCAGCCCTAGCTCTGGGGCCAACGTCCTGACTTTC.

CDR3 in amino acids: CSATGTGLSSYNEQFF. The CDR3, as DNA: TGCAGTGCTACCGGGACAGGGTTGAGCTCCTACAATGAGCAGTTCTTC. V usage is TRBV20-1 and J usage is TRBJ2-1; 9 bases align to TRBD1. CDR1 DFQATT and CDR2 SNEGSKA come from the germline V gene (reference sequence). With 4 bases clipped from V and 0 bases from J, the junction kept 7 bases outside the gene matches. This CDR3 has 16 amino acids.

The chain uses TRBV6-5 and TRBJ1-1; D perhaps matches TRBD1 (5 bases). CDR1 MNHEY and CDR2 SVGAGI come from the germline V gene. The CDR3 loop spans 12 amino acids. Trimming took off 7 bases at V and 5 bases at J, with 11 bases between the two ends. The CDR3 sequence is CASKSGSTEAFF. The CDR3 bases are TGTGCCAGCAAATCAGGGAGTACTGAAGCTTTCTTT.

The V call is TRBV29-1, the J call TRBJ2-1, with TRBD1 matching over 10 bases. The germline gives CDR1 SQVTM, CDR2 ANQGSEA. This CDR3 spans 13 amino acids. The junction had 3 bases not matched to a gene; V was cut back by 7 bases and J by 3 bases. CDR3 DNA: TGCAGCGGTCGGACAGGGGGCTACAATGAGCAGTTCTTC. Its translation is CSGRTGGYNEQFF.

This clonotype was counted a few times. J is TRBJ1-2 and V is TRBV29-1, with a possible D match to TRBD1 (6 bases). There are 11 residues in the CDR3. Germline V gene data show CDR1 as SQVTM and CDR2 as ANQGSEA. Trimming left V 2 bases short and J 7 bases short, with 8 bases between. As DNA, the CDR3 is TGCAGCGTTGAATGGGGGCTTGGCTACACCTTC. It yields the protein CSVEWGLGYTF.

J is TRBJ2-2 and V is TRBV12-3 or TRBV12-4, with D possibly being TRBD2 (5 bases). The CDR3 is made up of 14 amino acids. Trimming removed 3 bases from V and 4 bases from J, with 9 bases in between. The CDR3 DNA follows: TGTGCCAGCAGTTTCCTGGGGAGCACCGGGGAGCTGTTTTTT. Protein sequence: CASSFLGSTGELFF.

The chain uses TRBV3-1 and TRBJ2-1; D is tentatively TRBD1 or TRBD2 (5 bases each). This CDR3 region has 18 residues. The V gene's germline CDR1 is LGHDT and CDR2 YNNKEL (reference sequence). Trimming removed 0 bases from V and 2 bases from J, with 17 bases in between. The CDR3 bases are TGTGCCAGCAGCCAAGAAGGGGACGTCGGGTTTACCTACAATGAGCAGTTCTTC. It specifies CASSQEGDVGFTYNEQFF.

V gene TRBV12-3 or TRBV12-4 combines with J gene TRBJ1-4; D is uncertain. The CDR3 has 14 amino acids. V was trimmed by 3 bases and J by 0 bases, leaving 5 bases between them. The CDR3 DNA sequence: TGTGCCAGCAGTTTTGAGGCAACTAATGAAAAACTGTTTTTT. This codes for CASSFEATNEKLFF.

The chain combines TRBV9 with TRBJ1-2; D gene ambiguous. Germline V gene sequence: CDR1 SGDLS, CDR2 YYNGEE. The V end was cut by 0 bases, the J end by 7 bases, with 7 bases between. This CDR3 contains 12 residues. CDR3 nucleotide sequence: TGTGCCAGCAGCGTAGCTGAGAGTGGCTACACCTTC. Its protein is CASSVAESGYTF.

The V and J genes are TRBV7-6 and TRBJ2-7; the D gene could be TRBD1 or TRBD2 (6 bases each). Between the trimmed V and J ends, which lost 5 bases and 10 bases, there was a span of 12 bases. Germline CDR1 reads SGHVS; CDR2 reads FNYEAQ. The CDR3 spans 11 residues. The CDR3 here is CASSRRGHQYF. The CDR3 DNA sequence: TGTGCCAGCAGCCGCCGGGGGCATCAGTACTTC.

The rearrangement links TRBV11-1 to TRBJ1-1; unclear D gene. Germline lookup yields CDR1 SGHAT and CDR2 FQDESV (reference sequence). This CDR3 region has 13 residues. V lost 7 bases to trimming and J lost 5 bases, with 14 bases between them. DNA of the CDR3: TGTGCCAGCACCGAACTCCGGATGACTGAAGCTTTCTTT. Its protein is CASTELRMTEAFF.

This clonotype appeared a single time. The chain links TRBV29-1 to TRBJ2-7; 7 positions agree with TRBD1. Germline CDR1 SQVTM, CDR2 ANQGSEA. The CDR3 is made up of 13 amino acids. CDR3 sequence: CSARDSVTYEQYV. In nucleotides, the CDR3 is TGCAGCGCCCGGGACAGTGTAACCTACGAGCAATACGTC.

The chain couples TRBV19 to TRBJ2-2; TRBD2 agrees at 7 bases. Germline V CDR1 and CDR2: LNHDA, SQIVND (reference sequence). The CDR3 totals 15 residues. After removal of 4 bases from V and 4 bases from J, the junction contained 6 bases not matched to a gene. The CDR3: CASSTGTIGTGELFF. The CDR3 DNA sequence: TGTGCCAGTAGTACCGGGACTATCGGCACCGGGGAGCTGTTTTTT. The variable domain in full, completed from reference TRBV19 and TRBJ2-2, reads DGGITQSPKYLFRKEGQNVTLSCEQNLNHDAMYWYRQDPGQGLRLIYYSQIVNDFQKGDIAEGYSVSREKKESFPLTVTSAQKNPTAFYLCASSTGTIGTGELFFGEGSRLTVL.

The chain recombines TRBV7-2 with TRBJ2-5; 9 bases align to TRBD1. J was trimmed by 5 bases and V by 4 bases; bases with no gene match: 2. Germline V gene lookup returns CDR1 SGHTA and CDR2 FQGNSA. The CDR3 loop spans 13 amino acids. The CDR3 nucleotides read TGTGCCAGCAGCTCCGGACAGGGGGAGACCCAGTACTTC. As protein: CASSSGQGETQYF.

This clonotype was seen a single time. This chain uses TRBV7-9 with TRBJ2-7, with D unclear. Germline lookup yields CDR1 SEHNR and CDR2 FQNEAQ (reference sequence). V was pared by 0 bases and J by 2 bases, with 17 bases between. This CDR3 has 17 residues. This chain's CDR3 is CASSLANSRAVTYEQYF. In DNA, the CDR3 is TGTGCCAGCAGCTTAGCGAACAGTAGGGCGGTGACCTACGAGCAGTACTTC.

The chain has TRBV3-1 and TRBJ2-3; possible D gene TRBD2, 5 bases. Trimming took 0 bases from V and 2 from J, leaving 18 bases between them. From germline, CDR1 is LGHDT and CDR2 YNNKEL (reference sequence). The CDR3 is made up of 18 amino acids. This CDR3 reads CASSQDRWTPIFTDTQYF. Here the CDR3 DNA reads TGTGCCAGCAGCCAAGATAGGTGGACTCCGATTTTCACAGATACGCAGTATTTT.

This chain uses TRBV19 with TRBJ1-5; D unresolved. V lost 7 bases and J lost 0, with 10 bases in between. The CDR3 consists of 14 residues. CDR1 and CDR2 from the germline V gene are LNHDA and SQIVND (reference sequence). This chain's CDR3 is CASKIGYSNQPQHF. DNA for the CDR3: TGTGCCAGTAAAATAGGCTATAGCAATCAGCCCCAGCATTTT.

The rearrangement links TRBV9 to TRBJ2-5, with TRBD2 as a possible D gene (6 bases). The V end lost 4 bases, the J end lost 0 bases, and 19 bases lay between the germline ends. Per the germline V gene, CDR1 is SGDLS and CDR2 is YYNGEE. This CDR3 has 17 residues. The CDR3 DNA follows: TGTGCCAGCAGCCCTCGGGACGGTCGGGGGTACCAAGAGACCCAGTACTTC. This translates into CASSPRDGRGYQETQYF.

This clonotype was seen a few times. The chain joins TRBV12-3 or TRBV12-4 to TRBJ2-7; possibly TRBD2 for D (6 bases). The CDR3 is 16 residues long. V lost 6 bases and J lost 2, with 20 bases in between. The chain's CDR3 is CASRMFGGDDTYEQYF. CDR3 nucleotides: TGTGCCAGCAGGATGTTCGGGGGTGACGATACCTACGAGCAGTACTTC.

The gene calls are TRBV1 and TRBJ2-5. TRBV1 is marked as a pseudogene. The CDR3 is 14 amino acids. The CDR3 loop is CTSSLTTAAETQYF. The CDR3 DNA follows: TGCACCAGCAGCTTGACCACGGCGGCGGAGACCCAGTACTTC.

This chain joins TRBV4-2 and TRBJ2-1; perhaps TRBD2 as D (6 bases). Germline CDR1 and CDR2: LGHNA and YNFKEQ. The CDR3 sequence is 18 residues long. V lost 1 base and J lost 6, with 22 bases in between. The CDR3 nucleotides read TGTGCCAGCAGCCAAGTTGTCTGGGAACGGGAGTCCGTCAATGAGCAGTTCTTC. Its protein product is CASSQVVWERESVNEQFF.

The rearrangement joins TRBV2 to TRBJ2-7, with 8 positions matching TRBD1. The CDR3 contains 14 residues. Losses at the gene ends were 8 bases for V and 6 bases for J; bases not matched to a gene: 12. CDR1 and CDR2 (germline): SNHLY, FYNNEI. The CDR3 region is CASLGTGGESEQYF. For the CDR3, the DNA is TGTGCCAGCTTAGGGACAGGTGGGGAGAGCGAGCAGTACTTC.

The gene calls are TRBV7-9 and TRBJ2-3, with D possibly TRBD1 on 6 matching bases. Germline CDR1 SEHNR, CDR2 FQNEAQ (reference sequence). This CDR3 is built from 13 residues. Trimming removed 5 bases at V and 5 bases at J, with 11 bases between. The CDR3 spells CASSEAGEDTQYF. DNA of the CDR3: TGTGCCAGCAGCGAAGCAGGGGAAGATACGCAGTATTTT.

The chain has TRBV20-1 and TRBJ1-2; D unresolved. Trimming pared 2 bases from V and 7 bases from J, leaving 11 bases between. Germline V CDR1 and CDR2: DFQATT, SNEGSKA (reference sequence). The CDR3 runs 12 residues. CDR3: CSARTPRGGYTF. As DNA, the CDR3 is TGCAGTGCTAGAACACCGCGCGGTGGCTACACCTTC.

The chain joins TRBV7-8 to TRBJ2-7, with TRBD1 as a possible D gene (5 bases). Germline CDR1 and CDR2: SGHVS and FQNEAQ. The CDR3 consists of 13 residues. Trimming took 2 bases from V and 2 from J, leaving 7 bases between them. The CDR3: CASSLPGPYEQYF. In DNA, the CDR3 is TGTGCCAGCAGCTTACCAGGGCCCTACGAGCAGTACTTC.

This clonotype was found once. The CDR3 sequence: CASSYRDYNEQFF. The CDR3 DNA is TGTGCCAGCAGTTACCGGGACTACAATGAGCAGTTCTTC. The rearrangement links TRBV6-2 or TRBV6-3 to TRBJ2-1, with D perhaps TRBD2 (5 bases). Trimming removed 2 bases at V and 3 bases at J, with 5 bases between. The CDR3 has 13 residues. From germline, CDR1 is MNHEY and CDR2 SVGEGT.

This clonotype was counted a single time. The chain is built from TRBV20-1 and TRBJ2-5, with TRBD2 identical over 14 bases. Germline V gives CDR1 DFQATT, CDR2 SNEGSKA (reference sequence). V lost 0 bases and J lost 2; bases outside the gene matches: 5. CDR3 length: 17 residues. The CDR3 is CSARDWGLAGVQETQYF. The CDR3 DNA reads TGCAGTGCTAGAGATTGGGGACTAGCGGGGGTTCAAGAGACCCAGTACTTC.